These 5 T cell receptor beta chains were all obtained from the same sample, sequenced in a study of CD8+CD57+ T cells in acquired aplastic anemia. It was genomic DNA that served as the template for profiling TCR beta VDJ and CDR3. TCRdb analysed the reads with MiXCR anew, one entry per CDR3 protein. In the table there are about 270,000 distinct CDR3 sequences, 45% to 70% of which are singletons. Sequencing input: sorted CD4+, CD8+, or CD8+CD57+ T cells (not recorded which) from PBMCs. Receptors were obtained from a human donor with severe aplastic anemia or a healthy control (not recorded which).

This clonotype came up a few times. The chain uses TRBV3-1 and TRBJ1-3; a weak D match, TRBD1 (6 bases). CDR1 is LGHDT and CDR2 is YNNKEL in the germline V gene (reference sequence). Trimming removed 7 bases from V and 2 bases from J, with 18 bases in between. CDR3 length: 16 amino acids. The CDR3 reads CASKGGPTGPGNTIYF. CDR3 DNA sequence: TGTGCCAGCAAGGGGGGACCCACCGGCCCTGGAAACACCATATATTTT. Supplemented by reference TRBV3-1 and TRBJ1-3, the full variable domain reads DTAVSQTPKYLVTQMGNDKSIKCEQNLGHDTMYWYKQDSKKFLKIMFSYNNKELIINETVPNRFSPKSPDKAHLNLHINSLELGDSAVYFCASKGGPTGPGNTIYFGEGSWLTVV.

The chain employs TRBV9 and TRBJ2-7, with a weak D call TRBD2 (6 bases). Trimming left V 5 bases short and J 3 bases short, with 15 bases between. CDR3 size: 14 residues. The germline CDR1 and CDR2 sequences are SGDLS and YYNGEE. The CDR3: CASRPGTPDYEQYF. The CDR3 DNA reads as TGTGCCAGCAGACCGGGGACTCCTGACTACGAGCAGTACTTC.

The V and J genes are TRBV10-3 and TRBJ2-7; no firm D call. This CDR3 region has 13 residues. Trimming took off 0 bases at V and 4 bases at J, with 7 bases between the two ends. Germline V CDR1 and CDR2: ENHRY, SYGVKD. The CDR3 region is CAISESAPYEQYF. The CDR3 nucleotides are TGTGCCATCAGTGAGTCCGCACCTTACGAGCAGTACTTC.

In this sample, this clonotype turned up many times. This chain connects TRBV7-8 to TRBJ1-1; D call uncertain. The CDR3 totals 14 residues. Trimming took 1 base from V and 2 from J, leaving 8 bases between them. Germline V gene sequence: CDR1 SGHVS, CDR2 FQNEAQ. The CDR3 sequence is CASSLGGSNTEAFF. As DNA, the CDR3 is TGTGCCAGCAGCTTAGGAGGGTCCAACACTGAAGCTTTCTTT.

V and J are TRBV13 and TRBJ2-5; D gene uncertain. The CDR3 extends over 13 amino acids. Between the trimmed V and J ends, which lost 5 bases and 0 bases, there was a span of 7 bases. Germline V lookup: CDR1 PRHDT, CDR2 FYEKMQ (reference sequence). CDR3 protein: CASSPMHQETQYF. For the CDR3, the DNA is TGTGCCAGCAGCCCCATGCACCAAGAGACCCAGTACTTC.